Sequencing of this TCR beta chain was carried out in a study of blood T cell repertoires in COVID-19. Study-level background: Material from acute and convalescent COVID-19 was sourced from the United States, Italy and Spain.

As processed by the authors: Researchers report that nucleated cell counts were estimated from reference gene primer amplification. The table came from immunoSEQ multiplex PCR; TCRdb's copy has only in-frame clones and leaves some out. The V and J calls and clone size are taken from that table; D and trimming were inferred from the DNA. The sample carries 300,000 or so clones, 80% to 90% recorded once. This CDR3 comprises 14 residues. Germline V gene lookup returns CDR1 LGHDT and CDR2 YNNKEL (reference sequence). With V trimmed by 10 bases and J by 2 bases, 10 bases remained unmatched. This clone appeared once.

This receptor was taken from a middle-aged woman with acute or convalescent COVID-19. This chain links TRBV3-1 (or the pseudogene TRBV3-2) with TRBJ1-2; 7 bases match TRBD1. Source material: peripheral blood. The CDR3 region is CATRRQGQNYGYTF. The CDR3 coding sequence is TGTGCCACTAGAAGACAGGGACAGAACTATGGCTACACCTTC.